This T cell receptor (beta chain) was sequenced in a study of OX40 agonist ivuxolimab in advanced cancers. Measured with immunoSEQ multiplex PCR; TCRdb has only the in-frame clones, and not every one. The sample includes tens of thousands of clones, about nine tenths of them seen just once. This clonotype was sampled from an adult with an advanced solid tumor such as melanoma, head and neck, liver or kidney cancer. Here the sequenced sample was CD4+ or CD8+ T cells sorted from blood, taken in a trial of the OX40 agonist ivuxolimab.

Written as DNA, the CDR3 is TGTGCCAGCAGCTCCGGGGAGGGGATAGAAGAGACCCAGTACTTC. It encodes CASSSGEGIEETQYF. The rearrangement joins TRBV11-2 to TRBJ2-5; 7 nucleotides match TRBD2. Germline assignment: CDR1 SGHAT and CDR2 FQNNGV. Germline trimming cut 4 bases from V and 3 bases from J; bases unmatched to any gene: 8. This CDR3 is built from 15 residues.